The present TCR beta chain was sequenced within a study of beta chain features in type 1 diabetes. Study-level results: In all four CD4+ subsets, TCRB CDR3 length was significantly, moderately reduced in type 1 diabetes.

About this clone itself: The target antigen is unknown.

The CDR3 has 17 residues. Losses at the gene ends were 6 bases for V and 0 bases for J; bases not matched to a gene: 10. The germline gives CDR1 SGHVS, CDR2 FQNEAQ. The investigators reverse transcribed all of the isolated RNA, so they sequenced expressed TCRB transcripts. Produced via immunoSEQ multiplex PCR; TCRdb's table is partial and in-frame only. The sample shows around 710,000 clones, approximately 13% of them seen only once. The chain joins TRBV7-8 to TRBJ2-1, with 8 bases aligning to TRBD2. This clonotype originated in a man aged 25 to 45 with type 1 diabetes. Sequencing input: naive CD4+ T cells from blood. The CDR3 bases are TGTGCCAGCAGAAGACCGGGGGGGTCCCACTCCTACAATGAGCAGTTCTTC. Translated: CASRRPGGSHSYNEQFF.